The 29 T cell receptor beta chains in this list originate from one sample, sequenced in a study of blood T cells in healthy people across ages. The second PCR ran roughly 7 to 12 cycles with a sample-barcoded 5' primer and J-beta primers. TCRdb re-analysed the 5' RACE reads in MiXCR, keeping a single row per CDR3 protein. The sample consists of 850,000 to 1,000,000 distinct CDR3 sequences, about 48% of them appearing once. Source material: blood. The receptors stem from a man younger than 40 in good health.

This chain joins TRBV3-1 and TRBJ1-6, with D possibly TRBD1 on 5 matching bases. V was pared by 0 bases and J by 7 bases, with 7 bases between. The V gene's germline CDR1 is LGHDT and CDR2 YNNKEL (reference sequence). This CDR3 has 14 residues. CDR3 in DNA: TGTGCCAGCAGCCAAGATAACAGGAATTCACCCCTCCACTTT. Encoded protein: CASSQDNRNSPLHF.

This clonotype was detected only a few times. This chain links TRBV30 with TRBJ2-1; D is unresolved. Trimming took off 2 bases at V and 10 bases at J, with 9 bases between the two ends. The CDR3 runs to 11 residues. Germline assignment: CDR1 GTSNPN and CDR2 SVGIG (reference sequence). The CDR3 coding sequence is TGTGCCTGGAGTAATCGGGTGGAGCAGTTCTTC. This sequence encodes CAWSNRVEQFF.

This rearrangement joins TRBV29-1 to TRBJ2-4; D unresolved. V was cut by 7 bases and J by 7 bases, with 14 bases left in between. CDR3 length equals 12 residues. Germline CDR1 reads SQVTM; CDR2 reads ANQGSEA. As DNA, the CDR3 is TGCAGCGCCCGGACCCAAGGGAACATTCAGTACTTC. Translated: CSARTQGNIQYF.

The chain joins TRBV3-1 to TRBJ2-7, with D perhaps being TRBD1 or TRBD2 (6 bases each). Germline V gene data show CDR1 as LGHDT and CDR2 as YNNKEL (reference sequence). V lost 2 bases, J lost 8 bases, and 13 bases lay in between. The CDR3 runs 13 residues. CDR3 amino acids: CASSQTQGRKQYF. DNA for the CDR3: TGTGCCAGCAGCCAAACCCAGGGGAGGAAGCAGTACTTC.

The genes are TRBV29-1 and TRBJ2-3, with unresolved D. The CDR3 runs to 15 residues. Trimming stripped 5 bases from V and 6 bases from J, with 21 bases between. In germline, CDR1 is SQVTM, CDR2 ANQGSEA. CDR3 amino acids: CSVTSVEPIGDTQYF. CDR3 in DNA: TGCAGCGTTACCTCGGTAGAGCCGATCGGGGATACGCAGTATTTT.

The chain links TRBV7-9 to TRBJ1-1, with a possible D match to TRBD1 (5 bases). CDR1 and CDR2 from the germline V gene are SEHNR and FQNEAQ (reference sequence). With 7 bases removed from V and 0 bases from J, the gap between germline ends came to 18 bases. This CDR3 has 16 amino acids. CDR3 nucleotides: TGTGCCAGCACCAATTATGGGGGGTTGATGAACACTGAAGCTTTCTTT. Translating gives CASTNYGGLMNTEAFF.

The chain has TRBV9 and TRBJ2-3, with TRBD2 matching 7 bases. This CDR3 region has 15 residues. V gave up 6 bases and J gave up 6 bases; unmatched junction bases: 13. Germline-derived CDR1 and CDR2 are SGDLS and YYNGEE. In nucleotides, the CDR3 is TGTGCCAGCAATAAGGAGGGGCGGGAGCCCGATACGCAGTATTTT. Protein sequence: CASNKEGREPDTQYF.

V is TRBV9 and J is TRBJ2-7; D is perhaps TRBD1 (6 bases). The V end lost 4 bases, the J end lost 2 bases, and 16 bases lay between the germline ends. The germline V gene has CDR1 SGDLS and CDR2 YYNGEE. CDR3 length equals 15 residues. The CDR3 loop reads CASSTGTREPYEQYF. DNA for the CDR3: TGTGCCAGCAGCACCGGGACACGAGAACCCTACGAGCAGTACTTC.

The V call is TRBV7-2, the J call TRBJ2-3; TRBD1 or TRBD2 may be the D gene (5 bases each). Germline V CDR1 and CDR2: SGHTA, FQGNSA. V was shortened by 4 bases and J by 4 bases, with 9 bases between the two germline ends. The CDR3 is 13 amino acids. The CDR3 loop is CASSWGSPDTQYF. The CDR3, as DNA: TGTGCCAGCAGCTGGGGGAGTCCAGATACGCAGTATTTT.

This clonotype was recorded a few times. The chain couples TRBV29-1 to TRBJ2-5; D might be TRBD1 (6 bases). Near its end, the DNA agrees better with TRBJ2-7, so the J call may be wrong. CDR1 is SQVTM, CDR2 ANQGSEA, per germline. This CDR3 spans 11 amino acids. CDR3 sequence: CSGQGSYEQYF. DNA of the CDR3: TGCAGCGGGCAGGGGTCCTACGAGCAGTACTTC.

CDR3 bases: TGTGCCAGCACCAAACAGGGAGTGGGGATAAATGAGCAGTTCTTC. This sequence encodes CASTKQGVGINEQFF. The V and J genes are TRBV6-1 and TRBJ2-1; D is perhaps TRBD1 (6 bases). The CDR3 has 15 amino acids. V was cut by 7 bases and J by 7 bases, with 20 bases left in between. From germline, CDR1 is MNHNS and CDR2 SASEGT.

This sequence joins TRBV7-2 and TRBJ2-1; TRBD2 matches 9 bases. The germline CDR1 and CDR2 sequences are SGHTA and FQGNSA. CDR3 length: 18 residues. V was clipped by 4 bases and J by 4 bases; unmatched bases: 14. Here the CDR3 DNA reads TGTGCCAGCAGCTCACTGGGGGGTAGCGGGGGAGTTTACAATGAGCAGTTCTTC. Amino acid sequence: CASSSLGGSGGVYNEQFF.

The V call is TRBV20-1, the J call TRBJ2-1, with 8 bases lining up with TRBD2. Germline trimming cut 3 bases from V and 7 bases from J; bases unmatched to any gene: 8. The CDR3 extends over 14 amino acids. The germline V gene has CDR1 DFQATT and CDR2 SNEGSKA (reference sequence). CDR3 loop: CSARGAGLGNEQFF. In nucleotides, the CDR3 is TGCAGTGCTAGGGGGGCGGGACTAGGGAATGAGCAGTTCTTC.

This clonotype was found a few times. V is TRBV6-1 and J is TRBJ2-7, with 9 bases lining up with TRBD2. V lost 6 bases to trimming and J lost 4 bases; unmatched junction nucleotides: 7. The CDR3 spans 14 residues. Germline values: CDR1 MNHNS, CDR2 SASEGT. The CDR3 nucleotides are TGTGCCAGCAGCACAGCGGGGGGCTCGTACGAGCAGTACTTC. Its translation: CASSTAGGSYEQYF.

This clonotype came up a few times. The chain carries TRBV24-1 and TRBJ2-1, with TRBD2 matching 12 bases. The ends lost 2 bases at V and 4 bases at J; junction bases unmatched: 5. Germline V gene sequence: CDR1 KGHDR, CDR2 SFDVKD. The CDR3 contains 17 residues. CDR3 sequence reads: CATSDSPTSGSYNEQFF. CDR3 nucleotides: TGTGCCACCAGTGATTCGCCGACTAGCGGGAGTTACAATGAGCAGTTCTTC.

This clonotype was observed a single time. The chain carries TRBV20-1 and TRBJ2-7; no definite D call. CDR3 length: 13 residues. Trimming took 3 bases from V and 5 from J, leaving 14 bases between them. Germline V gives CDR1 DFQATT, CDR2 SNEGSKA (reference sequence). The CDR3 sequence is CSASSLDRHEQYF. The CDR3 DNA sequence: TGCAGTGCTAGTTCCCTAGACCGCCACGAGCAGTACTTC.

The CDR3 loop reads CSAEDRGSNEQFF. The CDR3 DNA reads TGCAGTGCGGAGGACAGGGGTAGCAATGAGCAGTTCTTC. The V gene is TRBV20-1, the J gene TRBJ2-1, with 9 positions matching TRBD1. Looked up from germline, CDR1 is DFQATT and CDR2 is SNEGSKA (reference sequence). V lost 6 bases and J lost 6; bases outside the gene matches: 6. The length of the CDR3 is 13 residues.

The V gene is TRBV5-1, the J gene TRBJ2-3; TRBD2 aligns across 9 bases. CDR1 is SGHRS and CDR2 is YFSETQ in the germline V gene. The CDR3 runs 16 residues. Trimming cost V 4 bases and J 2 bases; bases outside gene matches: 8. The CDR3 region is CASSLERGANTDTQYF. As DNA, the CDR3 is TGCGCCAGCAGCCTAGAGCGGGGGGCTAACACAGATACGCAGTATTTT. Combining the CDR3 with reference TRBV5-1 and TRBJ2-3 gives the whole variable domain KAGVTQTPRYLIKTRGQQVTLSCSPISGHRSVSWYQQTPGQGLQFLFEYFSETQRNKGNFPGRFSGRQFSNSRSEMNVSTLELGDSALYLCASSLERGANTDTQYFGPGTRLTVL.

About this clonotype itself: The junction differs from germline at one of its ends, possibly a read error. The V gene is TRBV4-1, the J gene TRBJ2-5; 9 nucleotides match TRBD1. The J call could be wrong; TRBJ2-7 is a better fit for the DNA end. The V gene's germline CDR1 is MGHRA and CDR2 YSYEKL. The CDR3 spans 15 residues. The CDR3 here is CAGSQPGQGSNEQYF. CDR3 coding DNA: TGCGCCGGCAGCCAGCCGGGACAGGGTTCCAACGAGCAGTACTTC.

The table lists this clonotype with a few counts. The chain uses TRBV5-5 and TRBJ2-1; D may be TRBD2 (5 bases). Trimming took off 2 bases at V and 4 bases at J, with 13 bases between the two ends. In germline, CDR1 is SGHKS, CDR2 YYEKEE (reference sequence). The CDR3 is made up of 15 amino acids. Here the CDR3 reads CASSLGPEGYNEQFF. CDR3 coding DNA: TGTGCCAGCAGCTTAGGACCCGAGGGATACAATGAGCAGTTCTTC.

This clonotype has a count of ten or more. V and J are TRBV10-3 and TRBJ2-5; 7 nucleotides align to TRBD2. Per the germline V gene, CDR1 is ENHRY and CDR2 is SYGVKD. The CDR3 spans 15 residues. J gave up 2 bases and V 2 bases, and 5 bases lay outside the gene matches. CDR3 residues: CAISEPGLGQETQYF. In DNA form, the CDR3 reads TGTGCCATCAGTGAGCCCGGACTAGGACAAGAGACCCAGTACTTC.

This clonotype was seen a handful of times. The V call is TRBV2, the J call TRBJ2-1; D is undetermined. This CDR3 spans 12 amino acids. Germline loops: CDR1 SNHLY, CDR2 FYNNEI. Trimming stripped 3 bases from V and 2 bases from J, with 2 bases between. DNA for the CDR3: TGTGCCAGCAGTGACGCCTACAATGAGCAGTTCTTC. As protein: CASSDAYNEQFF.

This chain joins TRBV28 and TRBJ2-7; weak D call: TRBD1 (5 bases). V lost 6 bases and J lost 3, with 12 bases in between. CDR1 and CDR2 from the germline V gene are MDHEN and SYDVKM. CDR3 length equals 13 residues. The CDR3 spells CASRLGANYEQYF. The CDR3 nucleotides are TGTGCCAGCAGGCTAGGGGCCAACTACGAGCAGTACTTC.

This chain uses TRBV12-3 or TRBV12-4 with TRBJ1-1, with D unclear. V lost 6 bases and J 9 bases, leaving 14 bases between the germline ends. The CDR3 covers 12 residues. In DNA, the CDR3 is TGTGCCAGCAGCCCCGGGCCGGCCAAAGCTTTCTTT. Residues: CASSPGPAKAFF.

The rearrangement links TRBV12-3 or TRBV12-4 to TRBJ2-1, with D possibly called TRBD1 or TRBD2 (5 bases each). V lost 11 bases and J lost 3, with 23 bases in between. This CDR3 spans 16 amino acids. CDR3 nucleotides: TGTGCCGGAGGAGATCCACGACAGTCTAACTACAATGAGCAGTTCTTC. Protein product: CAGGDPRQSNYNEQFF.

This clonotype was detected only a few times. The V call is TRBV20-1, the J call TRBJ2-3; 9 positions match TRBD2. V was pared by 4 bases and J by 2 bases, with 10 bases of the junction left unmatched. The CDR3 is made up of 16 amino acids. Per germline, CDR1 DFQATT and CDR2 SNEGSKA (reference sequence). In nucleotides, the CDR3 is TGCAGTGCTAATTCTCCCGGGACTAGCTCCACAGATACGCAGTATTTT. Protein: CSANSPGTSSTDTQYF.

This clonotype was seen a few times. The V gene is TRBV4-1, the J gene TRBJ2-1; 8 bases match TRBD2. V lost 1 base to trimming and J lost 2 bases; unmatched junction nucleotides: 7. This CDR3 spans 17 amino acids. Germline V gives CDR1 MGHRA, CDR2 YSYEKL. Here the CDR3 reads CASSQGPSGGTYNEQFF. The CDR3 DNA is TGCGCCAGCAGCCAAGGACCCAGCGGGGGAACCTACAATGAGCAGTTCTTC.

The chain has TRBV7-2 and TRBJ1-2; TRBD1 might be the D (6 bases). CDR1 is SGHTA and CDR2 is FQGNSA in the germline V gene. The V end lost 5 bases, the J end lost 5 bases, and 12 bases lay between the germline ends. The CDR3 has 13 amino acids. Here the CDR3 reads CASSVMQGYGYTF. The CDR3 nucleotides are TGTGCCAGCAGCGTAATGCAGGGGTATGGCTACACCTTC.

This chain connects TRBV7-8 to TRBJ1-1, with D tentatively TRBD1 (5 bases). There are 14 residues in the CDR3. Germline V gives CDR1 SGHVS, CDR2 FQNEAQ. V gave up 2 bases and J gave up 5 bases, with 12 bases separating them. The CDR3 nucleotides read TGTGCCAGCAGCTTACCGGGGGTAATAACTGAAGCTTTCTTT. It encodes CASSLPGVITEAFF.